Sequencing of this T cell receptor (beta chain) was carried out in a study of T-cell reconstitution after alpha-beta-depleted transplantation in children. Unique molecular identifiers were used to barcode this TCRbeta library. Via MiXCR, TCRdb re-called the PCR reads, giving one row per CDR3 protein. This table has about 310,000 distinct CDR3 sequences, roughly 25% appearing once. A few counts support this clonotype. Material: PBMCs, mostly from graft donor cells, obtained 180 days after TCRalphabeta/CD19-depleted stem cell transplant. The source of this sequence is a male patient younger than 18 who had a stem cell transplant for acute lymphoblastic leukemia, so the T cells may come from the graft donor.

CDR3 bases: TGTGCCAGCAGCGGGGGACAAACTGAAGCTTTCTTT. Encoded protein: CASSGGQTEAFF. The chain links TRBV9 to TRBJ1-1; weak D call: TRBD1 (6 bases). The CDR3 consists of 12 residues. Germline V gene data show CDR1 as SGDLS and CDR2 as YYNGEE. The V end was cut by 3 bases, the J end by 5 bases, with 8 bases between.